These 13 T cell receptor beta chains were all obtained from the same sample, sequenced in a study of T cell changes during pregnancy in multiple sclerosis. Using immunoSEQ multiplex PCR, the repertoire was profiled, and TCRdb retains in-frame clones only, with some absent. The table includes fewer than 85,000 clones, roughly 92% detected once. This material consisted of peripheral blood, taken in the third trimester of pregnancy. Source of these receptors: a female donor in good health, enrolled as a control in a pregnancy study.

This chain links TRBV5-8 with TRBJ1-2; TRBD1 matches at 9 bases. This CDR3 comprises 17 residues. Germline V gene lookup returns CDR1 SGHTS and CDR2 YDEGEE. V gave up 2 bases and J gave up 4 bases; unmatched junction bases: 12. CDR3 protein: CASSFGTGRYQGYGYTF. The DNA of the CDR3 is TGTGCCAGCAGCTTTGGGACAGGGCGCTATCAGGGCTATGGCTACACCTTC.

The chain combines TRBV9 with TRBJ1-1; a possible D gene is TRBD1 (6 bases). Germline V CDR1 and CDR2: SGDLS, YYNGEE. The CDR3 sequence is 15 residues long. V gave up 3 bases and J gave up 4 bases, with 16 bases separating them. This chain's CDR3 is CASSALGGARTEAFF. In DNA, the CDR3 is TGTGCCAGCAGCGCCCTGGGGGGGGCTCGCACTGAAGCTTTCTTT.

The chain carries TRBV28 and TRBJ2-1; 10 bases are shared with TRBD2. This CDR3 region has 16 residues. Germline loops: CDR1 MDHEN, CDR2 SYDVKM. The junction had 11 bases not matched to a gene; V was cut back by 5 bases and J by 7 bases. The CDR3 DNA follows: TGTGCCAGCAGTGGACAGCGGGAGGGCCTCAATAATGAGCAGTTCTTC. Translating gives CASSGQREGLNNEQFF.

This rearrangement joins TRBV5-4 to TRBJ2-3, with TRBD1 matching over 9 bases. J was trimmed by 6 bases and V by 4 bases; bases with no gene match: 12. The CDR3 covers 16 residues. Looked up from germline, CDR1 is SGHNT and CDR2 is YYREEE (reference sequence). In DNA, the CDR3 is TGTGCCAGCAGCGCGGGGGTAGACAGGGGGTCGGATACGCAGTATTTT. Translation: CASSAGVDRGSDTQYF.

J is TRBJ2-7 and V is TRBV5-5, with TRBD1 matching over 9 bases. Germline values: CDR1 SGHKS, CDR2 YYEKEE (reference sequence). The CDR3 contains 16 residues. The junction had 13 bases not matched to a gene; V was cut back by 5 bases and J by 4 bases. The CDR3 coding sequence is TGTGCCAGCAGACCAAATCCGGGACAGGGAAGGTACGAGCAGTACTTC. It codes for CASRPNPGQGRYEQYF.

The chain employs TRBV10-3 and TRBJ2-1, with TRBD2 matching 15 bases. This CDR3 has 19 amino acids. Germline CDR1 and CDR2: ENHRY and SYGVKD. Trimming cost V 1 base and J 6 bases; bases outside gene matches: 10. CDR3 DNA: TGTGCCATCAGTGAGTGGGGGACCCGGGGACTAGCGGGAGGCAATGAGCAGTTCTTC. Translated, it gives CAISEWGTRGLAGGNEQFF.

This chain joins TRBV5-4 and TRBJ2-3; the D gene is possibly TRBD1 (5 bases). The CDR3 spans 16 residues. With 4 bases removed from V and 8 bases from J, the gap between germline ends came to 23 bases. Germline V CDR1 and CDR2: SGHNT, YYREEE (reference sequence). The CDR3, as DNA: TGTGCCAGCAGCCCAACAGGTGATGGGGCACAATTTACGCAGTATTTT. It is translated as CASSPTGDGAQFTQYF.

This CDR3 reads CASSDVAGGSEQFF. As DNA, the CDR3 is TGTGCCAGCAGTGACGTGGCGGGGGGCAGTGAGCAGTTCTTC. This chain connects TRBV2 to TRBJ2-1; the match to TRBD2 covers 8 bases. CDR3 length: 14 residues. CDR1 and CDR2 from the germline V gene are SNHLY and FYNNEI. With V trimmed by 3 bases and J by 9 bases, 7 bases remained unmatched.

This rearrangement joins TRBV30 to TRBJ1-5, with 7 nucleotides matching TRBD1. V lost 2 bases to trimming and J lost 4 bases; unmatched junction nucleotides: 2. The CDR3 loop spans 13 amino acids. The germline V gene encodes CDR1 GTSNPN and CDR2 SVGIG (reference sequence). The CDR3 DNA reads TGTGCCTGGAGTAGACAGGGAAATCAGCCCCAGCATTTT. It specifies CAWSRQGNQPQHF.

In this sample, this clone turned up once. The chain employs TRBV28 and TRBJ2-6, with D unclear. Trimming took 7 bases from V and 3 from J, leaving 10 bases between them. The CDR3 consists of 14 residues. Germline V gene sequence: CDR1 MDHEN, CDR2 SYDVKM. CDR3 sequence: CASTDSDGANVLTF. The CDR3 nucleotides read TGTGCCAGCACCGACTCGGATGGGGCCAACGTCCTGACTTTC.

This clone was picked up one time. The chain uses TRBV6-1 and TRBJ1-2; 12 nucleotides match TRBD1. The CDR3 is 13 residues long. V was clipped by 7 bases and J by 8 bases; unmatched bases: 5. The germline V gene encodes CDR1 MNHNS and CDR2 SASEGT. In DNA, the CDR3 is TGTGCCAGCACTCGGGACAGGGGGCCAGGCTACACCTTC. This translates into CASTRDRGPGYTF.

The rearrangement uses TRBV28 and TRBJ2-7; maybe TRBD1 (5 bases). V dropped 3 bases and J dropped 4 bases, with 13 bases sitting between them. The germline CDR1 and CDR2 sequences are MDHEN and SYDVKM. This CDR3 is built from 14 residues. The CDR3 spells CASSLSQAIYEQYF. The CDR3 nucleotides read TGTGCCAGCAGTTTGTCACAGGCCATTTACGAGCAGTACTTC. Full variable domain (remainder filled in from reference TRBV28 and TRBJ2-7): DVKVTQSSRYLVKRTGEKVFLECVQDMDHENMFWYRQDPGLGLRLIYFSYDVKMKEKGDIPEGYSVSREKKERFSLILESASTNQTSMYLCASSLSQAIYEQYFGPGTRLTVT.

The rearrangement links TRBV11-3 to TRBJ2-2; maybe TRBD2 (6 bases). With 5 bases removed from V and 8 bases from J, the gap between germline ends came to 15 bases. This CDR3 is built from 14 residues. CDR1 and CDR2 from the germline V gene are SGHNT and YENEEA. The CDR3 protein is CASSLGTGRGELFF. As DNA, the CDR3 is TGTGCCAGCAGCCTCGGGACCGGGAGAGGGGAGCTGTTTTTT. Complete variable domain (other parts from reference TRBV11-3 and TRBJ2-2): EAGVVQSPRYKIIEKKQPVAFWCNPISGHNTLYWYLQNLGQGPELLIRYENEEAVDDSQLPKDRFSAERLKGVDSTLKIQPAELGDSAVYLCASSLGTGRGELFFGEGSRLTVL.